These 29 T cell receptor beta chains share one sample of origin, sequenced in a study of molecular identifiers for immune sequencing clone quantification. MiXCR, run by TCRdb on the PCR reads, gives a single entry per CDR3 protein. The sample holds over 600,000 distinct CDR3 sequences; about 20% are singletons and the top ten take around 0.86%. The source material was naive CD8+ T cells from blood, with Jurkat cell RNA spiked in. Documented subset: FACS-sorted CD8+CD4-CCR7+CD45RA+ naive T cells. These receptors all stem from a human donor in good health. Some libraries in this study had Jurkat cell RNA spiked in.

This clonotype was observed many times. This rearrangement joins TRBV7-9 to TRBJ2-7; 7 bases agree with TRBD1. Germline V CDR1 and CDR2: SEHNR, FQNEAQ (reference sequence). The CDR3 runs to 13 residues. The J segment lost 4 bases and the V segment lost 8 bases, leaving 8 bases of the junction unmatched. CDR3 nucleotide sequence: TGTGCCAGCGTCGAGGGGGCCGGGTACGAGCAGTACTTC. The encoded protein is CASVEGAGYEQYF.

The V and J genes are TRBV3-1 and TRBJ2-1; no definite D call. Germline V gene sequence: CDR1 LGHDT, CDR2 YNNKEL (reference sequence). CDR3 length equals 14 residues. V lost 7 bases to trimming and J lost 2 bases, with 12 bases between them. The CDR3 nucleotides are TGTGCCAGCAATCCCAAGAGGCCCTACAATGAGCAGTTCTTC. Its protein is CASNPKRPYNEQFF.

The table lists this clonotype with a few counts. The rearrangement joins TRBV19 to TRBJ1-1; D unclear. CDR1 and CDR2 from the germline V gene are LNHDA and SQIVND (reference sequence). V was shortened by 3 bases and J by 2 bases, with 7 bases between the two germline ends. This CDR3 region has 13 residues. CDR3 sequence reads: CASSIVINTEAFF. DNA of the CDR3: TGTGCCAGTAGTATCGTAATCAACACTGAAGCTTTCTTT.

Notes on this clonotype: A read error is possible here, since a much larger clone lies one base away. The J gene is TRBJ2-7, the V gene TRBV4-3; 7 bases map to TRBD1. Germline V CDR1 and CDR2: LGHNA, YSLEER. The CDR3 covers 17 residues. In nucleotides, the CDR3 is TGCGCCAGCGGCCACGGCTTTGCAGGGGGTTCGGGCTACGAGCAGTACTTC. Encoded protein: CASGHGFAGGSGYEQYF.

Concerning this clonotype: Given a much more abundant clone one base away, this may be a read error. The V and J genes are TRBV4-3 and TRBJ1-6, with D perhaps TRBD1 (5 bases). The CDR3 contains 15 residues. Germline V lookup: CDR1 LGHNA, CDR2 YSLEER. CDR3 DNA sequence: TGCGCCAGCAGCCAACAGGGCAGGGCTAATTCACCCCTCCGCTTT. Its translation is CASSQQGRANSPLRF.

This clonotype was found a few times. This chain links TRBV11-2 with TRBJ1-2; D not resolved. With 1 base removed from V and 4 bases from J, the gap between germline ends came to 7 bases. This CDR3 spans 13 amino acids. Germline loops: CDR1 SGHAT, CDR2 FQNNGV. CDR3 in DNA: TGTGCCAGCAGCTTAGGCTTTGGCTATGGCTACACCTTC. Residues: CASSLGFGYGYTF.

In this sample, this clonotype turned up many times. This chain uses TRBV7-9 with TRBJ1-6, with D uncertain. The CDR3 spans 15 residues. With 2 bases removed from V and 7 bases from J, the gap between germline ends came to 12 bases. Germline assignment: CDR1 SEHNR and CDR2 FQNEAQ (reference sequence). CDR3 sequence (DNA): TGTGCCAGCAGCTTAAGAACGACACCCAATTCACCCCTCCACTTT. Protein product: CASSLRTTPNSPLHF. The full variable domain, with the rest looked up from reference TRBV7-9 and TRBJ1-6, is DTGVSQNPRHKITKRGQNVTFRCDPISEHNRLYWYRQTLGQGPEFLTYFQNEAQLEKSRLLSDRFSAERPKGSFSTLEIQRTEQGDSAMYLCASSLRTTPNSPLHFGNGTRLTVT.

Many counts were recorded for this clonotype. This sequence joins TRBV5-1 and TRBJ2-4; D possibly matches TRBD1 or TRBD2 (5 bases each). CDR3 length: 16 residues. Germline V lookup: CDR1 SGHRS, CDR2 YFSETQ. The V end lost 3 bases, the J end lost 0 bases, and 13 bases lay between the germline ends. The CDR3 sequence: CASSWDATVAKNIQYF. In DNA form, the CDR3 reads TGCGCCAGCAGCTGGGACGCAACAGTAGCCAAAAACATTCAGTACTTC.

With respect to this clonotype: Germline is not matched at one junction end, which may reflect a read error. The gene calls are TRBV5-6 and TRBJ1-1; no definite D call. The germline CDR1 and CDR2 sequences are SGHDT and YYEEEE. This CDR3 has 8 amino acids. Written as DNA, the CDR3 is TGTGCCACCAATAGGGAGGGCTTT. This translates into CATNREGF.

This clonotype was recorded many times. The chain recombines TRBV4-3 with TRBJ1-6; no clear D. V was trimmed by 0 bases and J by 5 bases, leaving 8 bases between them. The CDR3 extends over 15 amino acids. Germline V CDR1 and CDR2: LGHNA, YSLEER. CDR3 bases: TGCGCCAGCAGCCAAGATTCGGCAGATAATTCACCCCTCCACTTT. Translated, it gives CASSQDSADNSPLHF.

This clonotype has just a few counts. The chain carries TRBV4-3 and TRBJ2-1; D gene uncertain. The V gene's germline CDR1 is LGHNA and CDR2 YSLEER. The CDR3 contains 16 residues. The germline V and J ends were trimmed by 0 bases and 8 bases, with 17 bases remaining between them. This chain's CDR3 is CASSQDDSRGTYEQFF. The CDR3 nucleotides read TGCGCCAGCAGCCAAGATGATTCGCGTGGAACTTATGAGCAGTTCTTC.

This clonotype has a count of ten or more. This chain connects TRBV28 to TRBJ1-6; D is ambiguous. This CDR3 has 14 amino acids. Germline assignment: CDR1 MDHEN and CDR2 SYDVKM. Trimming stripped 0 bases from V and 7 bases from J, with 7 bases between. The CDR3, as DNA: TGTGCCAGCAGTTTATGGGACCCGAATTCACCCCTCCACTTT. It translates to CASSLWDPNSPLHF.

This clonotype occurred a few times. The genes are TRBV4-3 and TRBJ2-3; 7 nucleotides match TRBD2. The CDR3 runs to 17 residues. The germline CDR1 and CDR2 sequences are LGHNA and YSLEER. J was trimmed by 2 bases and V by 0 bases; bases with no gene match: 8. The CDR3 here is CASSQDRASGYTDTQYF. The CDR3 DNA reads TGCGCCAGCAGCCAAGATAGGGCTAGCGGATACACAGATACGCAGTATTTT.

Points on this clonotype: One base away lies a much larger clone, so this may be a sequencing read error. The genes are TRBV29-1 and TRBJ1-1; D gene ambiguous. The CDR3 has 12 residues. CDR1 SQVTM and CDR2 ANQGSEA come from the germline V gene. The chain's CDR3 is CSVDWQNAEAFF. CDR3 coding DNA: TGCAGCGTTGACTGGCAGAACGCTGAAGCTTTCTTT. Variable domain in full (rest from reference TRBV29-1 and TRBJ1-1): SAVISQKPSRDICQRGTSLTIQCQVDSQVTMMFWYRQQPGQSLTLIATANQGSEATYESGFVIDKFPISRPNLTFSTLTVSNMSPEDSSIYLCSVDWQNAEAFFGQGTRLTVV.

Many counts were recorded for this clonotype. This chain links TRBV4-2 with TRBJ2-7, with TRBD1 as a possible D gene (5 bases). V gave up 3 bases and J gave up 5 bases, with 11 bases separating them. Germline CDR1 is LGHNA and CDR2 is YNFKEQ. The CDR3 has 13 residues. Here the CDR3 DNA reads TGTGCCAGCAGCCAGGAGATACAGGACGAGCAGTACTTC. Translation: CASSQEIQDEQYF.

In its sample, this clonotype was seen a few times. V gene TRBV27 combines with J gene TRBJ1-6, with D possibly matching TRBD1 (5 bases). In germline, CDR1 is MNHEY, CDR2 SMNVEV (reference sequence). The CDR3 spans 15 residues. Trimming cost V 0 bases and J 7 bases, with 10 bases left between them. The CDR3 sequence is CASSLSARANSPLHF. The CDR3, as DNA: TGTGCCAGCAGTTTATCGGCCAGGGCCAATTCACCCCTCCACTTT.

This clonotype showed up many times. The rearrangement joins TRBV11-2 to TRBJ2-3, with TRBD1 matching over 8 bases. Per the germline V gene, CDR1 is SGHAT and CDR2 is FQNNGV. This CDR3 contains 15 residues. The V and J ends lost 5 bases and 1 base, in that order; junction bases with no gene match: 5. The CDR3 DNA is TGTGCCAGCAGCCCGGACAGGGTAGGCACAGATACGCAGTATTTT. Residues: CASSPDRVGTDTQYF.

CDR3 bases: TGTGCCTGGAGTGTACGTTATTTGGGCCACGAGCAGTACTTC. Its translation is CAWSVRYLGHEQYF. The chain couples TRBV30 to TRBJ2-7; the D is unclear. CDR1 is GTSNPN and CDR2 is SVGIG in the germline V gene (reference sequence). V lost 0 bases to trimming and J lost 5 bases, with 14 bases between them. The CDR3 has 14 amino acids.

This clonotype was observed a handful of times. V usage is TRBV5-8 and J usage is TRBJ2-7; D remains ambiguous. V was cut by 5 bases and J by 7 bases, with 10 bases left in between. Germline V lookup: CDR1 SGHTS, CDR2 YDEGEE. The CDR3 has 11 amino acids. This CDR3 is CASRSGLEQYF. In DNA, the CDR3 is TGTGCCAGCAGGTCGGGCTTAGAGCAGTACTTC.

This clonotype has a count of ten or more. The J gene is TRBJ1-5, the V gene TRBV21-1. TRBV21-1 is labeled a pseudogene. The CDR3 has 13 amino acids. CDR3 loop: CASSTLSNQPQHF. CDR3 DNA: TGTGCCAGCAGTACACTTAGCAATCAGCCCCAGCATTTT.

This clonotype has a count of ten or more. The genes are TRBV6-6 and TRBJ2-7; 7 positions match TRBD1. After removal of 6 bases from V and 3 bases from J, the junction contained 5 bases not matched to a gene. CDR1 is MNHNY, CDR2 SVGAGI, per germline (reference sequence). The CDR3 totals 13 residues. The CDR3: CASSTNRGYEQYF. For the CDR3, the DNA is TGTGCCAGCAGCACAAACAGGGGCTACGAGCAGTACTTC.

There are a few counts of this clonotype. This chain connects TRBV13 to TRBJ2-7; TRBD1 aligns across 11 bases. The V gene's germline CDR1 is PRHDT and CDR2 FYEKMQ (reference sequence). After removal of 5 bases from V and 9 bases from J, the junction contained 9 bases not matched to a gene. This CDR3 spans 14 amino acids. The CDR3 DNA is TGTGCCAGCAGCGTGGGACAGGGGGTAACGGGGCAGTACTTC. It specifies CASSVGQGVTGQYF.

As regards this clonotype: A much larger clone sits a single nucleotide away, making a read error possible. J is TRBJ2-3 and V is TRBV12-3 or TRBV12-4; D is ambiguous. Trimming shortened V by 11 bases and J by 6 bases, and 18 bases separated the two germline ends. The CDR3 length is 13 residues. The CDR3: CACTDRPVDTQYF. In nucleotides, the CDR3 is TGTGCCTGCACTGATCGGCCGGTCGATACGCAGTATTTT.

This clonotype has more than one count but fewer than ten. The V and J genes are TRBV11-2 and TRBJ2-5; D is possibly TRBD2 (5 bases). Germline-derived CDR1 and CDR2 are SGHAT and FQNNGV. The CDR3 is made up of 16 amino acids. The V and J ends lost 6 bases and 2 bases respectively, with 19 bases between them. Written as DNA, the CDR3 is TGTGCCAGCAGGTTATCCCGGAGGAACGTACAAGAGACCCAGTACTTC. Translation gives CASRLSRRNVQETQYF.

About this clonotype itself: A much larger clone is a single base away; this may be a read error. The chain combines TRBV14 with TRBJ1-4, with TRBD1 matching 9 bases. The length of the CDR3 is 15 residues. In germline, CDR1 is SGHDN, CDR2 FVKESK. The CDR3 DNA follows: TGTGCCAGCAGCTCCCCCAGGACAGGGGTTGAAAAACTGCTTTTT. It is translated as CASSSPRTGVEKLLF.

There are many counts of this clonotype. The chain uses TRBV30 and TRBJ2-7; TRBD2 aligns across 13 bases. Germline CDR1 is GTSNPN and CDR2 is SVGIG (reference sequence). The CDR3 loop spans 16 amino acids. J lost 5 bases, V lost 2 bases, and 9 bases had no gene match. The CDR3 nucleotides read TGTGCCTGGAGTCACGGGACTAGCGGGATCTTCGACGAGCAGTACTTC. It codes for CAWSHGTSGIFDEQYF.

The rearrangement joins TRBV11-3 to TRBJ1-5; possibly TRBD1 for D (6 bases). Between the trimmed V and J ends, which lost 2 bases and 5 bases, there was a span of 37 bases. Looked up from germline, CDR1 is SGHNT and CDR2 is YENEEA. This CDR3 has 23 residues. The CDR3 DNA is TGTGCCAGCAGCTTAAAGGGAAAGGGGGGGCAATTCGCACCCGTTCCTAACCATCAGCCCCAGCATTTT. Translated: CASSLKGKGGQFAPVPNHQPQHF.

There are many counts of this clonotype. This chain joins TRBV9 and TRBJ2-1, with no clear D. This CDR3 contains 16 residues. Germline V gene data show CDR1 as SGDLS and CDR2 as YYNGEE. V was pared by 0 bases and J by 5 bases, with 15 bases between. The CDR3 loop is CASSVAYLTRDNEQFF. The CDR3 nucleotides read TGTGCCAGCAGCGTAGCCTACCTGACCCGGGACAATGAGCAGTTCTTC.

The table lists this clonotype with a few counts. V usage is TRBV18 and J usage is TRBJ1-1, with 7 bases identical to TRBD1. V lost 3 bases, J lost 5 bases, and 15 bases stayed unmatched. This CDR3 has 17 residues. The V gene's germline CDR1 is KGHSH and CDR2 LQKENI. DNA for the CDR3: TGTGCCAGCTCACCTGAACCACAGGGGATAACGAATACTGAAGCTTTCTTT. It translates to CASSPEPQGITNTEAFF.